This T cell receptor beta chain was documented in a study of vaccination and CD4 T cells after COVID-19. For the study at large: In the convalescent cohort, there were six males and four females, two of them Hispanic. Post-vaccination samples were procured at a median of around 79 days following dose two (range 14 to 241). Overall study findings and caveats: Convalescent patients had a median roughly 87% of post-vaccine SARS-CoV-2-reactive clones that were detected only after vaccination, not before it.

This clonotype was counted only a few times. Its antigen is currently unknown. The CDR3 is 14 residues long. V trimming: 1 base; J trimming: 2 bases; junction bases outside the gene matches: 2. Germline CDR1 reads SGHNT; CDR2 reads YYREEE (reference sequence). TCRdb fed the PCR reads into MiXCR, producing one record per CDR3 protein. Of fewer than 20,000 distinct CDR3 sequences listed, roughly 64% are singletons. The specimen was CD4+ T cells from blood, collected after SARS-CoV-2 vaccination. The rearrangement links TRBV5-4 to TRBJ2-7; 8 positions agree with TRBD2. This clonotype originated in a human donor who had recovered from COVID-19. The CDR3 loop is CASSLTSGAYEQYF. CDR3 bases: TGTGCCAGCAGCTTGACTAGCGGAGCCTACGAGCAGTACTTC.